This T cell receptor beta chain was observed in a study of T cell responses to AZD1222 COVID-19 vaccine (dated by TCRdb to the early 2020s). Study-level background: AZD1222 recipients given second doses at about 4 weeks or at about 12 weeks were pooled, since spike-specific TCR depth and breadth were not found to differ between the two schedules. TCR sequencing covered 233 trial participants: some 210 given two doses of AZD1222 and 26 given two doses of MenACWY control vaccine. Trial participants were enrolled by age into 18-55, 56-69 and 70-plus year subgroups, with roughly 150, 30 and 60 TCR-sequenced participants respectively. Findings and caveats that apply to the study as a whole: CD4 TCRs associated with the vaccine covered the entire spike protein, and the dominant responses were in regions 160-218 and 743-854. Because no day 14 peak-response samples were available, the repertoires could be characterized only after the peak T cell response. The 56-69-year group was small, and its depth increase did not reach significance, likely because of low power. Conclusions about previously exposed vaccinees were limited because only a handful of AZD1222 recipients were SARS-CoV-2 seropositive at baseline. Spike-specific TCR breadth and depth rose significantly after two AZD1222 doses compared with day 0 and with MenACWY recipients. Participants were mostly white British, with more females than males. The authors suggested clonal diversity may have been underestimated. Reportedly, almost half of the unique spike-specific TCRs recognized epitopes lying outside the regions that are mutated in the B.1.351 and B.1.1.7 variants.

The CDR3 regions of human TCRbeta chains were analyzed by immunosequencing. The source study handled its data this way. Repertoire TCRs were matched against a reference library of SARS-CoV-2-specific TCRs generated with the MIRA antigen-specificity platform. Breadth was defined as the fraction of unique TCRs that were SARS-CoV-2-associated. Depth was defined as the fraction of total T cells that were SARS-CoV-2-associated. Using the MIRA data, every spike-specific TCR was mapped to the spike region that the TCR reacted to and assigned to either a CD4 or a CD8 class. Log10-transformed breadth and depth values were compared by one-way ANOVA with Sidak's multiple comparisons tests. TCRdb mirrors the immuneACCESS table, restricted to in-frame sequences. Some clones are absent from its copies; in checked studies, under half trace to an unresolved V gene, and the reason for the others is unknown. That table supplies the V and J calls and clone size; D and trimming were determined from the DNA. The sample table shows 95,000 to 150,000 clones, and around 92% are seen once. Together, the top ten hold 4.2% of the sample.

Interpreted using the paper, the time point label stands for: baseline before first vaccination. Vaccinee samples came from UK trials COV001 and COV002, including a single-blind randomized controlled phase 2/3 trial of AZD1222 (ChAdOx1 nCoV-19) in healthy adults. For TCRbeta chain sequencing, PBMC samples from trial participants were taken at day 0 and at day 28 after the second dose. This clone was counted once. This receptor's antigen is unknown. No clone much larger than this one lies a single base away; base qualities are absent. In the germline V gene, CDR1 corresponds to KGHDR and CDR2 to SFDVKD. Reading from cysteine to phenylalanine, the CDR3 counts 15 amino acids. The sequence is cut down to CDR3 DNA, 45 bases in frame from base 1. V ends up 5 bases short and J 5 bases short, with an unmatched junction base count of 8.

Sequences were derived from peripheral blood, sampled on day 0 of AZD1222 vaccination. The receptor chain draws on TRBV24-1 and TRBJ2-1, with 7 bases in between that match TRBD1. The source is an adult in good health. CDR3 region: CATSALDQGDNEQFF. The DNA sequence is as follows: TGTGCCACCAGTGCCCTCGACCAGGGGGACAATGAGCAGTTCTTC.